Below, 16 T cell receptor beta chains from the same sample are listed, as sequenced in a study of blood T cell repertoires in COVID-19. Clones were sequenced by immunoSEQ multiplex PCR, and TCRdb holds only the in-frame ones, with some missing. Here the sample spans approximately 300,000 clones, about nine tenths being singletons. Sequenced input: peripheral blood. The receptors derive from a woman in her 50s who had recovered from COVID-19.

The rearrangement uses TRBV6-2 or TRBV6-3 and TRBJ2-7; D is ambiguous. Trimming took 0 bases from V and 1 from J, leaving 19 bases between them. The CDR3 runs 18 residues. The germline V gene encodes CDR1 MNHEY and CDR2 SVGEGT. CDR3 residues: CASSYSPRVSLRSYEQYF. CDR3 DNA: TGTGCCAGCAGTTACTCCCCCCGGGTTTCGCTAAGGTCCTACGAGCAGTACTTC.

V is TRBV4-2 and J is TRBJ2-6; a possible D gene is TRBD2 (7 bases). V lost 0 bases to trimming and J lost 2 bases, with 23 bases between them. The CDR3 runs to 21 residues. Per the germline V gene, CDR1 is LGHNA and CDR2 is YNFKEQ. The CDR3, as DNA: TGTGCCAGCAGCCAAGAAGGAGTTGCAGGGAGGGGGTTAGCTGGGGCCAACGTCCTGACTTTC. Its protein product is CASSQEGVAGRGLAGANVLTF.

The J gene is TRBJ1-5, the V gene TRBV10-2, with 7 bases lining up with TRBD1. Trimming cost V 11 bases and J 0 bases; bases outside gene matches: 7. The CDR3 has 14 residues. Per germline, CDR1 WSHSY and CDR2 SAAADI. The CDR3 DNA is TGCGCCTGCCGGGAGGGGGCTAGCAATCAGCCCCAGCATTTT. It is translated as CACREGASNQPQHF.

The chain has TRBV7-9 and TRBJ1-1; D is ambiguous. Germline-derived CDR1 and CDR2 are SEHNR and FQNEAQ (reference sequence). The CDR3 has 13 amino acids. V shed 1 base and J shed 10 bases, with 13 bases lying between them. The CDR3 nucleotides are TGTGCCAGCAGCTTAGTACCCGCCGCGGGAGCTTTCTTT. Protein product: CASSLVPAAGAFF.

V is TRBV9 and J is TRBJ1-1; no clear D. Germline lookup yields CDR1 SGDLS and CDR2 YYNGEE. CDR3 length: 14 residues. With 2 bases removed from V and 3 bases from J, the gap between germline ends came to 11 bases. CDR3 nucleotides: TGTGCCAGCAGCGTCACGGTTTCGGACACTGAAGCTTTCTTT. This sequence encodes CASSVTVSDTEAFF.

In its sample, this clone was seen once. J is TRBJ2-3 and V is TRBV6-6, with a weak D call TRBD2 (7 bases). The CDR3 is 14 amino acids. V gave up 6 bases and J gave up 11 bases, with 21 bases separating them. Germline values: CDR1 MNHNY, CDR2 SVGAGI (reference sequence). The CDR3 DNA reads as TGTGCCAGCAGCCCCCGGACAGTCCCGGGGGGGCAGTATTTT. Translation: CASSPRTVPGGQYF.

In its sample, this clone was seen once. V and J are TRBV28 and TRBJ1-3; D is ambiguous. V shed 1 base and J shed 3 bases, with 19 bases lying between them. The CDR3 has 18 residues. The germline gives CDR1 MDHEN, CDR2 SYDVKM. The CDR3 bases are TGTGCCAGCAGTTTATATTCGGGGTGGTCAGCAGATGGAAACACCATATATTTT. Protein product: CASSLYSGWSADGNTIYF.

This chain joins TRBV12-5 and TRBJ2-1; 11 nucleotides line up with TRBD2. The junction had 0 bases not matched to a gene; V was cut back by 1 base and J by 7 bases. Germline CDR1 is LGHNT and CDR2 is FRNRAP. The CDR3 runs to 14 residues. The CDR3 nucleotides read TGTGCTAGTGGTTTGGGACTAGCGGGGAATGAGCAGTTCTTC. Translated: CASGLGLAGNEQFF.

The V call is TRBV9, the J call TRBJ1-2; perhaps TRBD1 as D (6 bases). Trimming took 3 bases from V and 5 from J, leaving 8 bases between them. The CDR3 covers 12 residues. Per the germline V gene, CDR1 is SGDLS and CDR2 is YYNGEE. This CDR3 reads CASSDRVYGYTF. CDR3 sequence (DNA): TGTGCCAGCAGCGACAGGGTTTATGGCTACACCTTC. Together with reference TRBV9 and TRBJ1-2, the CDR3 gives the full variable domain: DSGVTQTPKHLITATGQRVTLRCSPRSGDLSVYWYQQSLDQGLQFLIQYYNGEERAKGNILERFSAQQFPDLHSELNLSSLELGDSALYFCASSDRVYGYTFGSGTRLTVV.

This chain joins TRBV11-3 and TRBJ2-7; TRBD2 matches at 13 bases. Per germline, CDR1 SGHNT and CDR2 YENEEA. Trimming at V came to 5 bases and at J to 5 bases, leaving 9 bases not matched to a gene. The CDR3 spans 16 residues. The CDR3 coding sequence is TGTGCCAGCAGCCCCCGGACTAGCGGGGGATTTGACGAGCAGTACTTC. Amino acids: CASSPRTSGGFDEQYF.

The genes are TRBV7-9 and TRBJ2-2; the D gene is possibly TRBD1 (6 bases). The length of the CDR3 is 14 residues. V lost 2 bases and J lost 4, with 8 bases in between. Per the germline V gene, CDR1 is SEHNR and CDR2 is FQNEAQ (reference sequence). CDR3 region: CASSLTRGTGELFF. The CDR3 DNA reads TGTGCCAGCAGCTTAACCAGGGGCACCGGGGAGCTGTTTTTT.

The chain joins TRBV2 to TRBJ1-5; D ambiguous. V was cut by 0 bases and J by 1 base, with 4 bases left in between. The CDR3 covers 14 residues. The germline V gene has CDR1 SNHLY and CDR2 FYNNEI. The CDR3 region has the DNA TGTGCCAGCAGTGAAGCGCAGAGCAATCAGCCCCAGCATTTT. Protein product: CASSEAQSNQPQHF.

In the case of this clone: The sample carries other DNA sequences with the same CDR3. This chain links TRBV10-3 with TRBJ1-1; the D is unclear. Germline CDR1 reads ENHRY; CDR2 reads SYGVKD. CDR3 size: 11 residues. V gave up 6 bases and J gave up 1 base, with 3 bases separating them. CDR3 sequence (DNA): TGTGCCATCAGCCAGAACACTGAAGCTTTCTTT. Translation gives CAISQNTEAFF.

The chain uses TRBV19 and TRBJ2-7, with a possible D match to TRBD1 (5 bases). Germline V CDR1 and CDR2: LNHDA, SQIVND (reference sequence). Trimming removed 4 bases from V and 2 bases from J, with 12 bases in between. This CDR3 is built from 14 residues. The DNA for the CDR3 is TGTGCCAGTAGTAGGGCGCAGGGCACCTACGAGCAGTACTTC. Protein: CASSRAQGTYEQYF.

This clone was observed once. The chain joins TRBV9 to TRBJ2-1; TRBD2 matches 8 bases. The V gene end was trimmed by 3 bases and the J gene end by 0 bases; junction bases not matched to a gene: 5. Germline values: CDR1 SGDLS, CDR2 YYNGEE. The CDR3 contains 16 residues. CDR3 nucleotide sequence: TGTGCCAGCAGCGCGAGCGGGGGAAGCTCCTACAATGAGCAGTTCTTC. Translated: CASSASGGSSYNEQFF.

The rearrangement links TRBV6-2 or TRBV6-3 to TRBJ2-7; no reliable D call. Germline V lookup: CDR1 MNHEY, CDR2 SVGEGT. The CDR3 loop spans 14 amino acids. Deletions cut 3 bases from V and 2 bases from J, with 11 bases between. The CDR3 sequence is CASSYSSTTYEQYF. The CDR3 nucleotides read TGTGCCAGCAGTTATTCCAGCACTACCTACGAGCAGTACTTC.